This entry concerns a single T cell receptor beta chain. The sample is drawn from a study of blood T cell repertoires in COVID-19. TCRdb keeps only in-frame clones here, not all; method: immunoSEQ multiplex PCR. Of roughly 570,000 clones detected, about 89% appear once; the ten largest clones hold roughly 7.4%. Germline lookup yields CDR1 LNHDA and CDR2 SQIVND (reference sequence). The CDR3 length is 14 residues. Trimming left V 4 bases short and J 10 bases short, with 19 bases between. What was sequenced was peripheral blood. The receptor's source is a woman aged 50 to 65 with COVID-19, enrolled during active disease. This chain connects TRBV19 to TRBJ1-1, with D possibly being TRBD1 (5 bases). CDR3 in DNA: TGTGCCAGTAGTAGATTGGACCGGGACTTAGGAGCTTTCTTT. Translation gives CASSRLDRDLGAFF.